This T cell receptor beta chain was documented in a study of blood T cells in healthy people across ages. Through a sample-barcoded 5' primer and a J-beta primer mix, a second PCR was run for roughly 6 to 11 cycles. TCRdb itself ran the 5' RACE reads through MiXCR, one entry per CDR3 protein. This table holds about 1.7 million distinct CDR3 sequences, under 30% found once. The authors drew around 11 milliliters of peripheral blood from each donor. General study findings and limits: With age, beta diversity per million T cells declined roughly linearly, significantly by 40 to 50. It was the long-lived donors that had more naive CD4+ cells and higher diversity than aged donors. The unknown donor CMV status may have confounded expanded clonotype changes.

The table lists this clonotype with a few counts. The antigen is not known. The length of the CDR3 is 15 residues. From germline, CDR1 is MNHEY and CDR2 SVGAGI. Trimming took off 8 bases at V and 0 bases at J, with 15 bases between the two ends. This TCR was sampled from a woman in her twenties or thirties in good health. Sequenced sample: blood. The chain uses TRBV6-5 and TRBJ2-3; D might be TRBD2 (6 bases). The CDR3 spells CASSIGTYSTDTQYF. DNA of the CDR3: TGTGCCAGCTCAATCGGGACTTACAGCACAGATACGCAGTATTTT.